Presented here are 26 T cell receptor beta chains from one specimen sequenced in a study of cytomegalovirus exposure and HLA in healthy donors. Researchers ran the PCR with 60 Vbeta and 13 Jbeta primers. The repertoire was sequenced with immunoSEQ multiplex PCR; TCRdb's copy has only in-frame clones and lacks some. The table shows some 130,000 clones, with 55% to 75% occurring only once. The sequenced sample consisted of PBMCs. The receptors stem from a young man in good health and CMV-seropositive.

There are a few counts of this clone. J is TRBJ1-3 and V is TRBV5-1; D is possibly TRBD1 (6 bases). Germline-derived CDR1 and CDR2 are SGHRS and YFSETQ. V shed 0 bases and J shed 5 bases, with 15 bases lying between them. The CDR3 consists of 16 residues. DNA of the CDR3: TGCGCCAGCAGCTTGGCGCTACAGGGTCGAAGAAACACCATATATTTT. It is translated as CASSLALQGRRNTIYF.

The chain couples TRBV18 to TRBJ2-7; 7 bases align to TRBD2. The CDR3 runs 15 residues. V lost 1 base, J lost 2 bases, and 5 bases stayed unmatched. Germline V gives CDR1 KGHSH, CDR2 LQKENI. Here the CDR3 reads CASSPRVGRAYEQYF. Here the CDR3 DNA reads TGTGCCAGCTCACCACGGGTAGGGAGGGCCTACGAGCAGTACTTC.

The V call is TRBV7-6, the J call TRBJ2-1, with TRBD2 identical over 12 bases. V shed 2 bases, J shed 0 bases, and the junction held 11 bases outside the gene matches. The germline V gene encodes CDR1 SGHVS and CDR2 FNYEAQ. The CDR3 loop spans 20 amino acids. CDR3 loop: CASSLIPSGRVRISYNEQFF. The CDR3 nucleotides read TGTGCCAGCAGCTTAATTCCTAGCGGGAGGGTACGGATCTCCTACAATGAGCAGTTCTTC.

For the CDR3, the DNA is TGTGCCAGCAGTGAGCGAGGACTCGTCAATGAGCAGTTCTTC. This gives the protein CASSERGLVNEQFF. The rearrangement links TRBV2 to TRBJ2-1; TRBD2 might be the D (5 bases). The CDR3 runs to 14 residues. V lost 3 bases to trimming and J lost 6 bases, with 12 bases between them. Germline assignment: CDR1 SNHLY and CDR2 FYNNEI.

A few counts support this clone. For the CDR3, the DNA is TGTGCCAGCAGCCTGATAAAATCCGGGGCTTTCTTT. It specifies CASSLIKSGAFF. The chain is built from TRBV5-8 and TRBJ1-1, with D uncertain. The CDR3 runs to 12 residues. Between the trimmed V and J ends, which lost 4 bases and 11 bases, there was a span of 15 bases. Germline lookup yields CDR1 SGHTS and CDR2 YDEGEE.

The chain has TRBV2 and TRBJ1-1, with D perhaps TRBD1 (5 bases). This CDR3 region has 14 residues. From germline, CDR1 is SNHLY and CDR2 FYNNEI. Between the trimmed V and J ends, which lost 6 bases and 5 bases, there was a span of 16 bases. DNA of the CDR3: TGTGCCAGCAGCGTTGGGGGGGGATGGACTGAAGCTTTCTTT. Its translation is CASSVGGGWTEAFF.

J is TRBJ2-7 and V is TRBV11-3; D not resolved. CDR1 SGHNT and CDR2 YENEEA come from the germline V gene. This CDR3 has 13 residues. V shed 5 bases and J shed 0 bases, with 8 bases lying between them. CDR3 sequence: CASSKGGSYEQYF. The CDR3 bases are TGTGCCAGCAGCAAAGGCGGCTCCTACGAGCAGTACTTC.

The chain carries TRBV18 and TRBJ1-5, with 9 bases matching TRBD1. The J segment lost 5 bases and the V segment lost 5 bases, leaving 1 base of the junction unmatched. CDR1 and CDR2 from the germline V gene are KGHSH and LQKENI. CDR3 size: 13 residues. CDR3 protein: CASSWTGDQPQHF. In DNA, the CDR3 is TGTGCCAGCTCATGGACAGGGGATCAGCCCCAGCATTTT.

The V and J genes are TRBV10-3 and TRBJ2-2, with 9 bases that match TRBD2. This CDR3 region has 17 residues. Trimming removed 0 bases from V and 5 bases from J; junction bases left unmatched: 7. Per germline, CDR1 ENHRY and CDR2 SYGVKD. CDR3 sequence (DNA): TGTGCCATCAGTGAGTCTTCGGGACTAGCCGATACCGGGGAGCTGTTTTTT. Translated, it gives CAISESSGLADTGELFF.

Written as DNA, the CDR3 is TGTGCCAGCAGTCTCGCCAGGGTTGCAGATACGCAGTATTTT. Its translation: CASSLARVADTQYF. V usage is TRBV6-1 and J usage is TRBJ2-3; possible D gene TRBD1, 5 bases. The V and J ends lost 5 bases and 4 bases respectively, with 13 bases between them. In germline, CDR1 is MNHNS, CDR2 SASEGT. The CDR3 extends over 14 amino acids.

The J gene is TRBJ2-1, the V gene TRBV4-2; TRBD1 might be the D (6 bases). Germline CDR1 LGHNA, CDR2 YNFKEQ. The CDR3 sequence is 14 residues long. V shed 4 bases and J shed 8 bases, with 15 bases lying between them. CDR3: CASSLGQTNHEQFF. The CDR3 nucleotides read TGTGCCAGCAGCCTCGGACAGACCAACCATGAGCAGTTCTTC.

V gene TRBV21-1 combines with J gene TRBJ2-5; TRBD1 reflects the table's D call only, with no check against the DNA. TRBV21-1 is labeled a pseudogene. This CDR3 has 16 amino acids. The CDR3 here is CASIGQGMGREETQYF. The CDR3 DNA follows: TGTGCCAGCATCGGACAGGGGATGGGCAGGGAAGAGACCCAGTACTTC.

This chain connects TRBV6-6 to TRBJ2-7; D is undetermined. V lost 1 base and J lost 6, with 13 bases in between. Germline CDR1 MNHNY, CDR2 SVGAGI (reference sequence). CDR3 length: 14 residues. CDR3 amino acids: CASSYYVRLGEQYF. DNA of the CDR3: TGTGCCAGCAGTTACTATGTGAGACTGGGCGAGCAGTACTTC.

This rearrangement joins TRBV15 to TRBJ1-1; TRBD1 might be the D (5 bases). Trimming took 0 bases from V and 5 from J, leaving 13 bases between them. The CDR3 runs 15 residues. Germline assignment: CDR1 LNHNV and CDR2 YYDKDF (reference sequence). The CDR3 loop reads CATSRDETDGTEAFF. CDR3 coding DNA: TGTGCCACCAGCAGAGATGAGACAGATGGTACTGAAGCTTTCTTT.

The chain couples TRBV28 to TRBJ2-7; 7 bases are shared with TRBD1. CDR1 and CDR2 from the germline V gene are MDHEN and SYDVKM. This CDR3 has 14 residues. J was trimmed by 3 bases and V by 2 bases; bases with no gene match: 4. CDR3 DNA: TGTGCCAGCAGTTTAGGGACAGCGATCTACGAGCAGTACTTC. Translation: CASSLGTAIYEQYF. Full variable domain (remainder filled in from reference TRBV28 and TRBJ2-7): DVKVTQSSRYLVKRTGEKVFLECVQDMDHENMFWYRQDPGLGLRLIYFSYDVKMKEKGDIPEGYSVSREKKERFSLILESASTNQTSMYLCASSLGTAIYEQYFGPGTRLTVT.

The CDR3 region has the DNA TGTGCCAGCAGCCCGACTAGCGGGAGAGAATACGAGCAGTACTTC. Protein sequence: CASSPTSGREYEQYF. The gene calls are TRBV5-4 and TRBJ2-7; 12 bases are shared with TRBD2. This CDR3 region has 15 residues. Germline values: CDR1 SGHNT, CDR2 YYREEE (reference sequence). V trimming: 4 bases; J trimming: 4 bases; junction bases outside the gene matches: 6.

This clone was found a few times. The rearrangement links TRBV2 to TRBJ2-3; D is undetermined. Germline CDR1 reads SNHLY; CDR2 reads FYNNEI. Trimming removed 8 bases from V and 0 bases from J, with 15 bases in between. CDR3 size: 15 residues. CDR3 nucleotide sequence: TGTGCCAGCTGTCTGGTGGCTTCTAGCACAGATACGCAGTATTTT. Its translation: CASCLVASSTDTQYF.

The chain carries TRBV5-1 and TRBJ2-1; 8 positions agree with TRBD1. The CDR3 sequence is 15 residues long. The germline CDR1 and CDR2 sequences are SGHRS and YFSETQ. Trimming removed 4 bases from V and 1 base from J; junction bases left unmatched: 4. CDR3 DNA sequence: TGCGCCAGCAGCATAGACAGGGGATCCTACAATGAGCAGTTCTTC. Its protein product is CASSIDRGSYNEQFF.

This clone came up once. This chain connects TRBV19 to TRBJ2-5, with D unresolved. Germline CDR1 LNHDA, CDR2 SQIVND (reference sequence). The CDR3 spans 14 residues. V dropped 4 bases and J dropped 1 base, with 10 bases sitting between them. The CDR3, as DNA: TGTGCCAGTAGTAGGTCCGGTATCCAAGAGACCCAGTACTTC. Translating gives CASSRSGIQETQYF.

The chain employs TRBV30 and TRBJ1-1, with D possibly matching TRBD1 (6 bases). Trimming removed 0 bases from V and 7 bases from J, with 9 bases in between. CDR1 is GTSNPN and CDR2 is SVGIG in the germline V gene (reference sequence). The length of the CDR3 is 12 residues. Here the CDR3 DNA reads TGTGCCTGGAGTGTACTACAGGGTGAAGCTTTCTTT. Translating it yields CAWSVLQGEAFF.

This clone was detected once. The chain's CDR3 is CASSSDRQTYEQYF. The CDR3 nucleotides are TGCGCCAGCAGCTCGGACAGGCAAACCTACGAGCAGTACTTC. The rearrangement links TRBV10-1 to TRBJ2-7; 7 bases are a match to TRBD1. Germline V CDR1 and CDR2: WNHNN, SYGVQD (reference sequence). The trim removed 6 bases at V and 2 bases at J, leaving 7 bases unmatched. The length of the CDR3 is 14 residues.

The table lists this clone with a few counts. The rearrangement uses TRBV15 and TRBJ2-1; 8 nucleotides agree with TRBD2. The CDR3 totals 18 residues. With 0 bases clipped from V and 4 bases from J, the junction kept 11 bases outside the gene matches. Germline assignment: CDR1 LNHNV and CDR2 YYDKDF (reference sequence). The CDR3, as DNA: TGTGCCACCAGCAGAGATCTTCCCCCCACTAGCGGTTACAATGAGCAGTTCTTC. This translates into CATSRDLPPTSGYNEQFF.

CDR3 sequence reads: CASSFGLALSYEQYF. The CDR3 DNA reads as TGTGCCAGCAGCTTTGGACTAGCGCTTTCCTACGAGCAGTACTTC. V usage is TRBV7-2 and J usage is TRBJ2-7; 9 bases are shared with TRBD2. This CDR3 has 15 amino acids. J lost 1 base, V lost 3 bases, and 4 bases had no gene match. Germline V gene sequence: CDR1 SGHTA, CDR2 FQGNSA.

The chain uses TRBV4-1 and TRBJ2-3, with a tentative D call TRBD2 (6 bases). CDR1 and CDR2 from the germline V gene are MGHRA and YSYEKL. This CDR3 contains 17 residues. V was cut by 0 bases and J by 0 bases, with 13 bases left in between. The DNA of the CDR3 is TGCGCCAGCAGCCAAGATCCCCCAGCGGGCAGCACAGATACGCAGTATTTT. Amino acids: CASSQDPPAGSTDTQYF.

The rearrangement links TRBV5-4 to TRBJ2-7, with 8 bases lining up with TRBD2. CDR1 SGHNT and CDR2 YYREEE come from the germline V gene (reference sequence). V dropped 4 bases and J dropped 5; count of bases not matched to a gene: 14. This CDR3 comprises 16 residues. This CDR3 is CASSPSGSVLKDEQYF. As DNA, the CDR3 is TGTGCCAGCAGCCCGAGCGGGAGTGTCCTTAAAGACGAGCAGTACTTC.

J is TRBJ2-3 and V is TRBV2; 7 positions match TRBD2. The ends lost 2 bases at V and 0 bases at J; junction bases unmatched: 8. Looked up from germline, CDR1 is SNHLY and CDR2 is FYNNEI. This CDR3 is built from 17 residues. DNA of the CDR3: TGTGCCAGCAGTGAAAATTCGGGAGGCCATAGCACAGATACGCAGTATTTT. Translating it yields CASSENSGGHSTDTQYF.